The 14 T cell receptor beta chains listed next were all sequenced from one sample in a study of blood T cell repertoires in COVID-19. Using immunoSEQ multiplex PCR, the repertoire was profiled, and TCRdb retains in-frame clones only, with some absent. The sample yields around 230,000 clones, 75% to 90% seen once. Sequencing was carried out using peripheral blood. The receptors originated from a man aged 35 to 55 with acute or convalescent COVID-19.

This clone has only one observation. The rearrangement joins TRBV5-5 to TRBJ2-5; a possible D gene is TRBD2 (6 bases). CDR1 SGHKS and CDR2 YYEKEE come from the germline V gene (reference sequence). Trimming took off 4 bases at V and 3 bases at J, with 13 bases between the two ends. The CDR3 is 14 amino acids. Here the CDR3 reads CASSPSVHKETQYF. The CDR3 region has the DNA TGTGCCAGCAGCCCTAGCGTACATAAAGAGACCCAGTACTTC.

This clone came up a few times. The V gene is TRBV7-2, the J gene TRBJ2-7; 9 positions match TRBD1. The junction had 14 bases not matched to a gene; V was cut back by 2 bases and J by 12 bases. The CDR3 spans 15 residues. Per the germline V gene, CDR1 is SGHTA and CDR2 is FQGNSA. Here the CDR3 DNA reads TGTGCCAGCAGCTTAAATCGGGTCGGACAGGGGAGGCTGTACTTC. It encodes CASSLNRVGQGRLYF.

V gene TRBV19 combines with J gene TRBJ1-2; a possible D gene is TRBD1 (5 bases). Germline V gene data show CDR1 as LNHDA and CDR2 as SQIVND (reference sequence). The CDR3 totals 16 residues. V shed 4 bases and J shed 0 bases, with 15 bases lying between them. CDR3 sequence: CASSSPSRGANYGYTF. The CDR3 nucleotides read TGTGCCAGTAGTAGCCCCTCGCGGGGGGCTAACTATGGCTACACCTTC.

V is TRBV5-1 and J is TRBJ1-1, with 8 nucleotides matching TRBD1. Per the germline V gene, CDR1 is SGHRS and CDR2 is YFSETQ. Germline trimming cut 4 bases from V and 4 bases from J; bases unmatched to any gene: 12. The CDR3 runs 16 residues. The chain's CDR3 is CASSIGQGRGFTEAFF. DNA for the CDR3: TGCGCCAGCAGCATAGGACAGGGAAGGGGGTTCACTGAAGCTTTCTTT.

The CDR3 here is CASSPGTSGMATQYF. CDR3 bases: TGTGCCAGCAGTCCCGGGACTAGCGGGATGGCTACGCAGTATTTT. This chain uses TRBV27 with TRBJ2-3; 13 nucleotides line up with TRBD2. V was pared by 5 bases and J by 8 bases, with 7 bases of the junction left unmatched. This CDR3 spans 15 amino acids. CDR1 MNHEY and CDR2 SMNVEV come from the germline V gene (reference sequence).

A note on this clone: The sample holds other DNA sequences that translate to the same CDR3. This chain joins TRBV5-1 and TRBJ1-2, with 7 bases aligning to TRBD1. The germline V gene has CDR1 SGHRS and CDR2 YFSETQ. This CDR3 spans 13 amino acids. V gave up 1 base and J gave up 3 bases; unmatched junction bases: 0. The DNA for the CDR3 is TGCGCCAGCAGCTTGCAGGGGGACTATGGCTACACCTTC. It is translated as CASSLQGDYGYTF.

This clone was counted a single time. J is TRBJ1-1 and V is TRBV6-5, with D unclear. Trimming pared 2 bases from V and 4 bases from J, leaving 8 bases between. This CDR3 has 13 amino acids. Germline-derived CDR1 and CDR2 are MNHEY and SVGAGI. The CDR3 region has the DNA TGTGCCAGCAGTTACCGGGATGGCACTGAAGCTTTCTTT. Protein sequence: CASSYRDGTEAFF.

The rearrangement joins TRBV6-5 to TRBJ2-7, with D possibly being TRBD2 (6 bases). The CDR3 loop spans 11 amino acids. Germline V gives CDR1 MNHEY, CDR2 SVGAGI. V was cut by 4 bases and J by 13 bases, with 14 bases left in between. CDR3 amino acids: CASSSTSAIYF. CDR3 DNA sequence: TGTGCCAGCAGTTCGACTAGTGCCATATACTTC.

The CDR3 loop is CASSQSRGTGELFF. As DNA, the CDR3 is TGTGCCAGCAGCCAAAGCAGGGGCACCGGGGAGCTGTTTTTT. This sequence joins TRBV3-1 (or the pseudogene TRBV3-2) and TRBJ2-2, with D possibly TRBD1 on 6 matching bases. Germline lookup yields CDR1 LGHDT and CDR2 YNNKEL (reference sequence). V was shortened by 2 bases and J by 4 bases, with 8 bases between the two germline ends. This CDR3 has 14 residues.

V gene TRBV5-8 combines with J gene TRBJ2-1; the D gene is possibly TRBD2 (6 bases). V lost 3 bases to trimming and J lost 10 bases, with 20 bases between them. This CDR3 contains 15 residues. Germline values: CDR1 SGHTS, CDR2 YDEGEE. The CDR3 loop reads CASSSTGSGVREQFF. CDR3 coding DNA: TGTGCCAGCAGCTCTACCGGGAGCGGAGTTCGGGAGCAGTTCTTC.

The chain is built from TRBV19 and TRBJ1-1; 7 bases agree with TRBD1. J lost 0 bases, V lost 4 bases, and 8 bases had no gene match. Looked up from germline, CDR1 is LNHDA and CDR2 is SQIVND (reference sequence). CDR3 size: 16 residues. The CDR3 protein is CASSRQRGPLNTEAFF. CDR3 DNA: TGTGCCAGTAGTAGGCAAAGGGGGCCTCTGAACACTGAAGCTTTCTTT.

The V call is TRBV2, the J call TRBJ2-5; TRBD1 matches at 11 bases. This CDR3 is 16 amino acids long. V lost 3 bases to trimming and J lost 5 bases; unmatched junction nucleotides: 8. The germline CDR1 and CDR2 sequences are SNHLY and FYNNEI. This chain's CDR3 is CASSDPGTGGTETQYF. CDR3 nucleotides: TGTGCCAGCAGTGATCCTGGGACAGGGGGGACGGAGACCCAGTACTTC.

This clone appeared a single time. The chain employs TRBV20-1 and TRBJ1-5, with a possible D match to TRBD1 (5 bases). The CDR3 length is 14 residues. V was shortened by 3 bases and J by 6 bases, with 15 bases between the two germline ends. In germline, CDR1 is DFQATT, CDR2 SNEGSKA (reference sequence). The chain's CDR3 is CSASSVVGGQPQHF. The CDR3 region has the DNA TGCAGTGCTAGTTCGGTAGTGGGGGGTCAGCCCCAGCATTTT.

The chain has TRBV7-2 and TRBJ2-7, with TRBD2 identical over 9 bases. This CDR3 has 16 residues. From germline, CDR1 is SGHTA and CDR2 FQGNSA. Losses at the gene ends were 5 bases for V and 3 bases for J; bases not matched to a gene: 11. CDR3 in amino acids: CASSDLRATSGYEQYF. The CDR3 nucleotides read TGTGCCAGCAGCGACCTAAGGGCGACTAGCGGCTACGAGCAGTACTTC.